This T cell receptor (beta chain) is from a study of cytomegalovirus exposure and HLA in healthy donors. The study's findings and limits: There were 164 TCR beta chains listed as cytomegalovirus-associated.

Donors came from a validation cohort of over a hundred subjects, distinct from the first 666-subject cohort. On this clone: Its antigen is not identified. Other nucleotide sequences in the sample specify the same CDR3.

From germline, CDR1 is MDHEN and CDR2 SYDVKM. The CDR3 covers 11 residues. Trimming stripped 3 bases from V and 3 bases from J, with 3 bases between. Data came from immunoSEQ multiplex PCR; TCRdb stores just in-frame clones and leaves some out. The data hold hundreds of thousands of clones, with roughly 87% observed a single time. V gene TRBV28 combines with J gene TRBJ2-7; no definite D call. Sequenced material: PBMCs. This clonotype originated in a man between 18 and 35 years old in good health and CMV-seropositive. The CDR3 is CASSLGYEQYF. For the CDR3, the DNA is TGTGCCAGCAGTTTGGGCTACGAGCAGTACTTC. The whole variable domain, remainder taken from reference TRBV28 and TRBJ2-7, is DVKVTQSSRYLVKRTGEKVFLECVQDMDHENMFWYRQDPGLGLRLIYFSYDVKMKEKGDIPEGYSVSREKKERFSLILESASTNQTSMYLCASSLGYEQYFGPGTRLTVT.